These 23 T cell receptor beta chains came from one sample sequenced in a study of T cells in Graves' hyperthyroidism and ophthalmopathy. Amplification yielded TCR beta CDR3 regions, with RNA transcripts as the source. The HTBI set primed first-round TCR CDR3 RT-PCR. TCRdb reprocessed the multiplex PCR reads with MiXCR, giving one entry per CDR3 protein. The sample includes around 580,000 distinct CDR3 sequences, more than 45% seen only once; the top ten take more than 7.5%. What was sequenced was peripheral blood or thyroid tissue (not recorded which). Receptors originate from a woman aged 18-29 years with Graves' hyperthyroidism.

The chain couples TRBV5-1 to TRBJ1-2; D ambiguous. There are 12 residues in the CDR3. The V end was cut by 1 base, the J end by 8 bases, with 9 bases between. From germline, CDR1 is SGHRS and CDR2 YFSETQ. CDR3 in DNA: TGCGCCAGCAGCTTGCACTCACAGGGCTACACCTTC. Translation: CASSLHSQGYTF.

The sample holds many counts of this clonotype. The chain employs TRBV6-6 and TRBJ1-1, with TRBD1 matching over 9 bases. V lost 6 bases and J lost 4; bases outside the gene matches: 6. Germline assignment: CDR1 MNHNY and CDR2 SVGAGI (reference sequence). There are 14 residues in the CDR3. The CDR3, as DNA: TGTGCCAGCAGGGAAGGACAGGGGTTCACTGAAGCTTTCTTT. This gives the protein CASREGQGFTEAFF.

In this sample, this clonotype turned up a few times. The chain is built from TRBV7-2 and TRBJ2-5, with D perhaps matching TRBD1 (5 bases). The closer fit of TRBJ2-1 to the DNA end suggests the J call may be wrong. Germline loops: CDR1 SGHTA, CDR2 FQGNSA. This CDR3 spans 12 amino acids. CDR3 coding DNA: TGTGCCAGCAGCTTCAGGGCCGATGAGCAGTTCTTC. Protein product: CASSFRADEQFF.

This chain joins TRBV2 and TRBJ1-1; 8 bases are a match to TRBD1. The CDR3 has 15 amino acids. In germline, CDR1 is SNHLY, CDR2 FYNNEI. The trim removed 8 bases at V and 2 bases at J, leaving 10 bases unmatched. As DNA, the CDR3 is TGTGCCAGCCGACAGGGACAGGCCGTCAACACTGAAGCTTTCTTT. This codes for CASRQGQAVNTEAFF. The full variable domain, completed using reference TRBV2 and TRBJ1-1, is EPEVTQTPSHQVTQMGQEVILRCVPISNHLYFYWYRQILGQKVEFLVSFYNNEISEKSEIFDDQFSVERPDGSNFTLKIRSTKLEDSAMYFCASRQGQAVNTEAFFGQGTRLTVV.

This chain links TRBV10-3 with TRBJ2-5, with TRBD1 matching over 10 bases. The CDR3 contains 13 residues. Germline loops: CDR1 ENHRY, CDR2 SYGVKD. V lost 6 bases and J lost 5; bases outside the gene matches: 3. For the CDR3, the DNA is TGTGCCATCAGGGAGGGACAGGGGGAGACCCAGTACTTC. Its translation: CAIREGQGETQYF.

The chain has TRBV5-8 and TRBJ2-5; 11 nucleotides align to TRBD2. CDR1 is SGHTS and CDR2 is YDEGEE in the germline V gene. J was trimmed by 5 bases and V by 2 bases; bases with no gene match: 5. The CDR3 is 15 amino acids. CDR3 nucleotides: TGTGCCAGCAGCTTACTAGCGGGAGTTTTTGAGACCCAGTACTTC. It yields the protein CASSLLAGVFETQYF.

V gene TRBV20-1 combines with J gene TRBJ1-2; 8 positions match TRBD1. Germline V CDR1 and CDR2: DFQATT, SNEGSKA (reference sequence). The CDR3 contains 14 residues. J gave up 4 bases and V 4 bases, and 8 bases lay outside the gene matches. CDR3 residues: CSATGGGTPYGYTF. The CDR3 DNA follows: TGCAGTGCTACAGGGGGCGGCACCCCCTATGGCTACACCTTC.

This clonotype was seen at least ten times. V usage is TRBV19 and J usage is TRBJ1-5; D possibly corresponds to TRBD1 (6 bases). CDR3 size: 15 residues. Trimming took 3 bases from V and 6 from J, leaving 15 bases between them. Germline V gene lookup returns CDR1 LNHDA and CDR2 SQIVND (reference sequence). CDR3 region: CASSMAQGLGQPQHF. The DNA of the CDR3 is TGTGCCAGTAGTATGGCCCAGGGGTTGGGTCAGCCCCAGCATTTT.

The gene calls are TRBV4-1 and TRBJ2-1; D is uncertain. With 0 bases removed from V and 0 bases from J, the gap between germline ends came to 15 bases. The germline CDR1 and CDR2 sequences are MGHRA and YSYEKL. This CDR3 comprises 18 residues. CDR3 in amino acids: CASSQDRARPSSYNEQFF. CDR3 coding DNA: TGCGCCAGCAGCCAAGATCGGGCAAGACCCAGCTCCTACAATGAGCAGTTCTTC.

The gene calls are TRBV2 and TRBJ2-7; perhaps D is TRBD1 or TRBD2 (5 bases each). The CDR3 spans 15 residues. Deletions cut 5 bases from V and 4 bases from J, with 18 bases between. CDR1 is SNHLY and CDR2 is FYNNEI in the germline V gene. CDR3 nucleotide sequence: TGTGCCAGCAGTTTTACGACCGGGACGGGATACGAGCAGTACTTC. Translation gives CASSFTTGTGYEQYF.

The CDR3 nucleotides are TGCAGCGTTGAGGGGGCGGGAGGACTAGGACTCTACGAGCAGTACTTC. It is translated as CSVEGAGGLGLYEQYF. The J gene is TRBJ2-7, the V gene TRBV29-1; 8 bases fit TRBD2. The CDR3 contains 16 residues. V lost 3 bases and J lost 3; bases outside the gene matches: 13. From germline, CDR1 is SQVTM and CDR2 ANQGSEA.

With regard to this clonotype: The CDR3 end shows no conserved phenylalanine or tryptophan, and so a read error is likely. The limits of the CDR3 on the DNA are not certain, so only TCRdb's listed CDR3 is given. The J gene is TRBJ1-2, the V gene TRBV7-9; TRBD1 is taken as the D call from the table, unchecked against the DNA. Termini included, the CDR3 measures 10 amino acids. The germline CDR1 and CDR2 sequences are SEHNR and FQNEAQ (reference sequence). Here the CDR3 reads CASPDLDVNY.

V is TRBV5-1 and J is TRBJ2-5; D may be TRBD2 (5 bases). The last part of the DNA fits TRBJ2-1 better; the J call may be wrong. The CDR3 is made up of 16 amino acids. Per germline, CDR1 SGHRS and CDR2 YFSETQ. The CDR3 DNA reads as TGCGCCAGCAGCTTGGCACTAGACGAGCTCCCCAATGAGCAGTTCTTC. Translating gives CASSLALDELPNEQFF.

This clonotype came up many times. This chain links TRBV15 with TRBJ2-7; the D gene is possibly TRBD1 (6 bases). Germline CDR1 LNHNV, CDR2 YYDKDF (reference sequence). V dropped 0 bases and J dropped 0 bases, with 6 bases sitting between them. The CDR3 runs 14 residues. CDR3 sequence reads: CATSREDSSYEQYF. Here the CDR3 DNA reads TGTGCCACCAGCAGAGAGGACAGCTCCTACGAGCAGTACTTC.

The chain recombines TRBV9 with TRBJ1-2; a weak D match, TRBD1 (6 bases). This CDR3 region has 14 residues. Trimming pared 0 bases from V and 5 bases from J, leaving 11 bases between. CDR1 SGDLS and CDR2 YYNGEE come from the germline V gene. Here the CDR3 reads CASSVAYREYGYTF. As DNA, the CDR3 is TGTGCCAGCAGCGTAGCATACAGGGAATATGGCTACACCTTC.

This clonotype was detected a few times. V and J are TRBV10-1 and TRBJ2-7, with 14 positions matching TRBD2. V was pared by 6 bases and J by 4 bases, with 11 bases of the junction left unmatched. CDR3 length equals 17 residues. CDR1 and CDR2 from the germline V gene are WNHNN and SYGVQD (reference sequence). CDR3 nucleotide sequence: TGCGCCAGCAGCAAACCGGGACTAGCGGGAGATTGGTACGAGCAGTACTTC. It translates to CASSKPGLAGDWYEQYF.

The table lists this clonotype with a few counts. V is TRBV10-3 and J is TRBJ2-1, with D perhaps matching TRBD2 (6 bases). The germline gives CDR1 ENHRY, CDR2 SYGVKD. Trimming took 4 bases from V and 8 from J, leaving 15 bases between them. The length of the CDR3 is 14 residues. In nucleotides, the CDR3 is TGTGCCATCAGTGCTACGGGAGTGGTCTATGAGCAGTTCTTC. It specifies CAISATGVVYEQFF.

The J gene is TRBJ1-2, the V gene TRBV7-8, with D perhaps matching TRBD1 (6 bases). This CDR3 is 14 amino acids long. CDR1 is SGHVS and CDR2 is FQNEAQ in the germline V gene. Trimming removed 5 bases from V and 8 bases from J, with 18 bases in between. The CDR3 loop reads CASSPMRTGKGYTF. In nucleotides, the CDR3 is TGTGCCAGCAGCCCTATGCGCACAGGGAAAGGCTACACCTTC.

This clonotype appeared many times. The chain couples TRBV7-8 to TRBJ2-7; 8 positions agree with TRBD2. The CDR3 loop spans 16 amino acids. Germline loops: CDR1 SGHVS, CDR2 FQNEAQ. The V segment lost 5 bases and the J segment 4 bases; nucleotides outside the gene matches: 13. The CDR3 DNA reads as TGTGCCAGCAGCCGTGGACTACCGGGAGGGGGGTACGAGCAGTACTTC. It is translated as CASSRGLPGGGYEQYF.

With respect to this clonotype: This may arise from a read error, as a much more abundant clone is one base away. The chain uses TRBV19 and TRBJ2-5; D might be TRBD2 (5 bases). From germline, CDR1 is LNHDA and CDR2 SQIVND (reference sequence). CDR3 length: 13 amino acids. V was cut by 6 bases and J by 5 bases, with 13 bases left in between. The CDR3 coding sequence is TGTGCCAGTAGCGCTAGCACGGTGGAGACCCAGTACTTC. Translated, it gives CASSASTVETQYF. The full variable domain, rest sourced from reference TRBV19 and TRBJ2-5, is DGGITQSPKYLFRKEGQNVTLSCEQNLNHDAMYWYRQDPGQGLRLIYYSQIVNDFQKGDIAEGYSVSREKKESFPLTVTSAQKNPTAFYLCASSASTVETQYFGPGTRLLVL.

This clonotype was detected ten times or more. The V gene is TRBV25-1, the J gene TRBJ1-1; 11 bases match TRBD1. This CDR3 has 16 amino acids. V lost 4 bases and J lost 1; bases outside the gene matches: 5. CDR1 is MGHDK, CDR2 SYGVNS, per germline. CDR3: CASSGDRGKANTEAFF. Here the CDR3 DNA reads TGTGCCAGCAGTGGGGACAGGGGGAAGGCGAACACTGAAGCTTTCTTT.

This clonotype was seen a handful of times. The chain links TRBV25-1 to TRBJ2-1; D gene unclear. The germline V gene has CDR1 MGHDK and CDR2 SYGVNS. This CDR3 region has 11 residues. V lost 4 bases and J lost 8, with 6 bases in between. The CDR3 nucleotides are TGTGCCAGCAGTGTTAACGATGAGCAGTTCTTC. This translates into CASSVNDEQFF.

The chain couples TRBV24-1 to TRBJ2-5, with D perhaps TRBD2 (5 bases). V gave up 3 bases and J gave up 2 bases, with 9 bases separating them. Germline assignment: CDR1 KGHDR and CDR2 SFDVKD. The CDR3 covers 14 residues. CDR3 residues: CATSDTTGQETQYF. The DNA of the CDR3 is TGTGCCACCAGTGATACGACGGGACAAGAGACCCAGTACTTC.